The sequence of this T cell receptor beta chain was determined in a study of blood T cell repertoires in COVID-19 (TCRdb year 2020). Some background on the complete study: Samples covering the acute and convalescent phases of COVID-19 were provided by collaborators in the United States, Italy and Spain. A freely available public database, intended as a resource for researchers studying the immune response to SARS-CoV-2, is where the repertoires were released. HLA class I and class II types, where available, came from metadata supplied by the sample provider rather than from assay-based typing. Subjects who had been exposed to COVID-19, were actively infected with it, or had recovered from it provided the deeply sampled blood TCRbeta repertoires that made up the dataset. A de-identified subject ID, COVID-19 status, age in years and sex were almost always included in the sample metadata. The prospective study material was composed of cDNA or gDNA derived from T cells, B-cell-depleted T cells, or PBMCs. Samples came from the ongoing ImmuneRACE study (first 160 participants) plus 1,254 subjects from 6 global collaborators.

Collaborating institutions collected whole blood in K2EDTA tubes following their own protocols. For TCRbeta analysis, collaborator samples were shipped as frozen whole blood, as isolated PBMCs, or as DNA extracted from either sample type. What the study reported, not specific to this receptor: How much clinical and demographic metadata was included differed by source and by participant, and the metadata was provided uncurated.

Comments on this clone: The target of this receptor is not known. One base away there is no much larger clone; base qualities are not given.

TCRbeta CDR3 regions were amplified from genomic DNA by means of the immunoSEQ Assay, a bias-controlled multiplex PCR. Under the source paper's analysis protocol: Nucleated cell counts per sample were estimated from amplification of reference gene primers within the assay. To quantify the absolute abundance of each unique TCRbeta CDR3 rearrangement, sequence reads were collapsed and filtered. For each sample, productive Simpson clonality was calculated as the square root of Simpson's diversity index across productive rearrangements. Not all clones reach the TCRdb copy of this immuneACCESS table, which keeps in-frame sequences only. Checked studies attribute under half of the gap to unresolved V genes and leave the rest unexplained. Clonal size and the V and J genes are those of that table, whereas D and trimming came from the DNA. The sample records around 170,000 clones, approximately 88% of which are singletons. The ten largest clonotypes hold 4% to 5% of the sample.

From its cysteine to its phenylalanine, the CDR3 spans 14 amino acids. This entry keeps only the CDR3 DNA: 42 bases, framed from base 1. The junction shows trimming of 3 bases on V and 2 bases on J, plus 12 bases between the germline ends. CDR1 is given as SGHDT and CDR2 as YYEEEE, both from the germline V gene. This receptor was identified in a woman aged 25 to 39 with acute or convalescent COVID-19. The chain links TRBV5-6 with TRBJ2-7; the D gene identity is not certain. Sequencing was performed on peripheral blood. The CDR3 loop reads CASSSEADTYEQYF. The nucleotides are TGTGCCAGCAGCTCCGAGGCCGATACCTACGAGCAGTACTTC. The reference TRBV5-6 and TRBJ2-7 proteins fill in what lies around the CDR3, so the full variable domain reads DAGVTQSPTHLIKTRGQQVTLRCSPKSGHDTVSWYQQALGQGPQFIFQYYEEEERQRGNFPDRFSGHQFPNYSSELNVNALLLGDSALYLCASSSEADTYEQYFGPGTRLTVT.